These T cell receptor beta chains were read from a single sample in a study of T-cell reconstitution after alpha-beta-depleted transplantation in children. TCRdb independently ran MiXCR on the PCR reads; one entry per CDR3 protein. The sample records some 300,000 distinct CDR3 sequences, about a tenth being singletons. Material: PBMCs from the stem cell graft donor, obtained from the stem cell graft. The receptor source for this set is a human donor who donated a stem cell graft to a child with acute lymphoblastic leukemia. Each CDR3 is given with its conserved first and last residue. Each record gives: V gene, D gene, J gene, clone size, CDR3 protein, CDR3 DNA. A D gene is named only where the DNA matches it firmly. Some rows have no size entry. The others give once, few or many, or a class for an expanded clone.

V: TRBV20-1
D: TRBD2
J: TRBJ2-7
size: NA
CDR3: CSARDLRRAGGPREQYF
DNA: TGCAGTGCTAGAGATCTGCGTCGGGCGGGAGGGCCGCGGGAGCAGTACTTC

V: TRBV12-3/TRBV12-4
D: NA
J: TRBJ1-1
size: many
CDR3: CASSLTGRGEAFF
DNA: TGTGCCAGCAGCCTCACAGGGAGAGGTGAAGCTTTCTTT

V: TRBV12-3/TRBV12-4
D: NA
J: TRBJ1-1
size: NA
CDR3: CASEYLGMGSMNTEAFF
DNA: TGTGCCAGCGAGTATTTGGGCATGGGCAGCATGAACACTGAAGCTTTCTTT

V: TRBV15
D: NA
J: TRBJ2-1
size: few
CDR3: CATSTTRRAYNEQFF
DNA: TGTGCCACCAGCACAACTCGGCGGGCCTACAATGAGCAGTTCTTC

V: TRBV11-2
D: NA
J: TRBJ2-3
size: NA
CDR3: CASSLARADTQYF
DNA: TGTGCCAGCAGCTTAGCACGGGCAGATACGCAGTATTTT

V: TRBV12-3/TRBV12-4
D: TRBD2
J: TRBJ2-7
size: many
CDR3: CASSLQSRTSSNQYF
DNA: TGTGCCAGCAGTTTACAGTCTCGGACTAGCAGTAATCAGTACTTC

V: TRBV4-1
D: TRBD2
J: TRBJ2-3
size: few
CDR3: CASSSLLAGAADTQYF
DNA: TGCGCCAGCAGCTCTCTACTAGCGGGAGCTGCAGATACGCAGTATTTT

V: TRBV7-9
D: NA
J: TRBJ2-7
size: few
CDR3: CASSSPLALYEQYF
DNA: TGTGCCAGCAGCTCTCCACTAGCTCTTTACGAGCAGTACTTC

V: TRBV29-1
D: NA
J: TRBJ2-7
size: NA
CDR3: CSVEDLRDYEQYF
DNA: TGCAGCGTTGAAGATCTCAGGGACTACGAGCAGTACTTC

V: TRBV9
D: NA
J: TRBJ2-6
size: few
CDR3: CASSGQSSGANGLTF
DNA: TGTGCCAGCAGCGGCCAGAGCTCTGGGGCCAACGGCCTGACTTTC

V: TRBV11-2
D: TRBD1
J: TRBJ2-7
size: many
CDR3: CASSLRQGTVTYEQYF
DNA: TGTGCCAGCAGCTTACGACAGGGGACAGTTACCTACGAGCAGTACTTC

V: TRBV7-2
D: TRBD2
J: TRBJ2-7
size: many
CDR3: CASSLYRTSSSYEQYF
DNA: TGTGCCAGCAGCTTATATCGGACTAGCAGCTCCTACGAGCAGTACTTC

V: TRBV29-1
D: NA
J: TRBJ2-1
size: many
CDR3: CSVANDRYNEQFF
DNA: TGCAGCGTTGCTAACGACAGGTACAATGAGCAGTTCTTC

V: TRBV5-1
D: TRBD2
J: TRBJ2-7
size: NA
CDR3: CASSLAGGGAAYEQYF
DNA: TGCGCCAGCAGCTTGGCCGGGGGAGGGGCGGCCTACGAGCAGTACTTC

V: TRBV7-8
D: TRBD1
J: TRBJ1-2
size: NA
CDR3: CASSLLQGEFGYTF
DNA: TGTGCCAGCAGCTTACTACAGGGGGAGTTCGGCTACACCTTC

V: TRBV10-2
D: TRBD2
J: TRBJ2-2
size: NA
CDR3: CASSPGLTNTGELFF
DNA: TGCGCCAGCAGCCCGGGACTAACAAACACCGGGGAGCTGTTTTTT

V: TRBV5-1
D: TRBD1
J: TRBJ1-3
size: many
CDR3: CASSLVGGGSGNTIYF
DNA: TGCGCCAGCAGCTTGGTAGGGGGCGGCTCTGGAAACACCATATATTTT

V: TRBV2
D: TRBD2
J: TRBJ2-1
size: few
CDR3: CASRSQREKYNEQFF
DNA: TGTGCCAGCAGAAGCCAGCGGGAGAAGTACAATGAGCAGTTCTTC

V: TRBV24-1
D: TRBD2
J: TRBJ2-1
size: few
CDR3: CATSDFGLAAYNEQFF
DNA: TGTGCCACCAGTGATTTTGGACTAGCGGCCTACAATGAGCAGTTCTTC

V: TRBV7-2
D: TRBD2
J: TRBJ2-1
size: few
CDR3: CASSLVPGTTSGYEQFF
DNA: TGTGCCAGCAGCTTAGTCCCAGGGACAACTAGCGGTTATGAGCAGTTCTTC

V: TRBV20-1
D: TRBD1
J: TRBJ1-2
size: many
CDR3: CSARDHHGTGGYGYTF
DNA: TGCAGTGCTAGAGACCACCACGGGACAGGGGGCTATGGCTACACCTTC

V: TRBV9
D: TRBD1
J: TRBJ1-1
size: NA
CDR3: CASSVDGTGLRGGTEAFF
DNA: TGTGCCAGCAGCGTAGATGGGACAGGGCTCCGAGGTGGCACTGAAGCTTTCTTT

V: TRBV4-2
D: NA
J: TRBJ2-5
size: NA
CDR3: CASSQEGRLLGRETQYF
DNA: TGTGCCAGCAGCCAAGAGGGGCGACTGCTGGGAAGGGAGACCCAGTACTTC

V: TRBV7-8
D: NA
J: TRBJ2-1
size: few
CDR3: CASTNRPVQFF
DNA: TGTGCCAGCACCAACAGGCCTGTGCAGTTCTTC

V: TRBV20-1
D: TRBD2
J: TRBJ2-7
size: many
CDR3: CSAGRGGTSGRYEQYF
DNA: TGCAGTGCCGGAAGAGGGGGGACTAGCGGGAGGTACGAGCAGTACTTC

V: TRBV12-3/TRBV12-4
D: NA
J: TRBJ1-1
size: NA
CDR3: CASSSHWGTEAFF
DNA: TGTGCCAGCAGTTCCCACTGGGGGACTGAAGCTTTCTTT

V: TRBV3-1
D: NA
J: TRBJ2-6
size: NA
CDR3: CASSRPSSGANVLTF
DNA: TGTGCCAGCAGCCGACCTTCCTCCGGGGCCAACGTCCTGACTTTC

V: TRBV2
D: NA
J: TRBJ2-1
size: NA
CDR3: CASSPSPEREGSYNEQFF
DNA: TGTGCCAGCAGCCCAAGTCCGGAGCGAGAGGGGTCCTACAATGAGCAGTTCTTC

V: TRBV29-1
D: NA
J: TRBJ2-7
size: few
CDR3: CSVEEPDGPFYEQYF
DNA: TGCAGCGTTGAAGAGCCGGACGGCCCCTTTTACGAGCAGTACTTC

V: TRBV7-8
D: TRBD2
J: TRBJ2-1
size: few
CDR3: CASSSRRGGLDSYNEQFF
DNA: TGTGCCAGCAGCTCGCGGAGGGGAGGGCTAGACTCCTACAATGAGCAGTTCTTC

V: TRBV4-1
D: TRBD1
J: TRBJ1-1
size: NA
CDR3: CASSQGPGTGAGSGSYTEAFF
DNA: TGCGCCAGCAGCCAAGGTCCCGGGACAGGGGCTGGTTCAGGGAGTTACACTGAAGCTTTCTTT

V: TRBV7-1
D: TRBD1
J: TRBJ2-7
size: NA
CDR3: CASSPSRDSRYEQYF
DNA: TGTGCCAGCAGCCCTAGTCGGGACAGCCGGTACGAGCAGTACTTC

V: TRBV12-3/TRBV12-4
D: TRBD2
J: TRBJ2-2
size: once
CDR3: CASTPLGLAGTGELFF
DNA: TGTGCCAGCACCCCGTTGGGACTAGCGGGAACCGGGGAGCTGTTTTTT

V: TRBV3-1
D: NA
J: TRBJ2-1
size: many
CDR3: CASSQNLGQVPGEQFF
DNA: TGTGCCAGCAGCCAAAATCTCGGCCAGGTCCCAGGGGAGCAGTTCTTC

V: TRBV7-2
D: NA
J: TRBJ2-5
size: many
CDR3: CASSLGDLEGKTQYF
DNA: TGTGCCAGCAGCTTAGGGGACCTCGAAGGGAAGACCCAGTACTTC

V: TRBV5-1
D: TRBD2
J: TRBJ2-1
size: NA
CDR3: CASSGAGTSYHNEQFF
DNA: TGCGCCAGCAGCGGCGCAGGGACTAGCTATCACAATGAGCAGTTCTTC

V: TRBV7-8
D: NA
J: TRBJ1-2
size: few
CDR3: CASSLGRSYGYTF
DNA: TGTGCCAGCAGCCTCGGGAGGAGCTATGGCTACACCTTC

V: TRBV4-2
D: NA
J: TRBJ2-7
size: many
CDR3: CASSQNRDTGSYEQYF
DNA: TGTGCCAGCAGCCAAAACCGGGACACAGGCTCCTACGAGCAGTACTTC

V: TRBV27
D: NA
J: TRBJ2-3
size: many
CDR3: CASSLSASRGLALDTQYF
DNA: TGTGCCAGCAGTTTATCCGCCTCGCGTGGGCTAGCGTTAGATACGCAGTATTTT

V: TRBV30
D: NA
J: TRBJ2-3
size: NA
CDR3: CARASRPTDTQYF
DNA: TGTGCCAGGGCTAGCAGGCCCACAGATACGCAGTATTTT